The source of this TCR beta chain is a study of control samples from healthy donors and cancer patients. The assay was immunoSEQ multiplex PCR, and TCRdb's table has in-frame clones only and misses some. The data contain roughly 120,000 clones, just under 95% of them seen just once; the ten biggest clones take up 3.6%. V was cut by 7 bases and J by 1 base, with 11 bases left in between. CDR1 and CDR2 from the germline V gene are SQVTM and ANQGSEA. This CDR3 is built from 12 residues. Sequenced input: blood. The chain recombines TRBV29-1 with TRBJ2-7; D not resolved. The receptor comes from a man aged 25 to 45 in good health. The CDR3 DNA reads TGCAGCGCCGTTGGGGTATCCTACGAGCAGTACTTC. It codes for CSAVGVSYEQYF.